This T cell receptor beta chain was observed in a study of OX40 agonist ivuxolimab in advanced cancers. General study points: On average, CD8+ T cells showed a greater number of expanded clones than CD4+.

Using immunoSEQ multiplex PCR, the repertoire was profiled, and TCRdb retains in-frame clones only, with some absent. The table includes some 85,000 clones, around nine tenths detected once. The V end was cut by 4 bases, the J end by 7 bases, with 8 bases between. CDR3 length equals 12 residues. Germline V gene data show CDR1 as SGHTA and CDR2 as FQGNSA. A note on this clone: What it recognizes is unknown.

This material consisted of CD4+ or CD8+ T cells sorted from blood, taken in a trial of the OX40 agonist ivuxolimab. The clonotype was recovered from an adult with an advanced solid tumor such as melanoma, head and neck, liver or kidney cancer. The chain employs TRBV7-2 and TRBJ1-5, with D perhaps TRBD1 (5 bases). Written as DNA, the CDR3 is TGTGCCAGCAGCTACCAGGGACAGCCCCAGCATTTT. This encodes CASSYQGQPQHF. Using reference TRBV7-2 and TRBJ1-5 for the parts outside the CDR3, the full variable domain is GAGVSQSPSNKVTEKGKDVELRCDPISGHTALYWYRQSLGQGLEFLIYFQGNSAPDKSGLPSDRFSAERTGGSVSTLTIQRTQQEDSAVYLCASSYQGQPQHFGDGTRLSIL.